The 31 T cell receptor beta chains presented below share a single source sample, sequenced in a study of cytomegalovirus exposure and HLA in healthy donors. The study ran its PCR with 60 Vbeta and 13 Jbeta primers. The data were produced by immunoSEQ multiplex PCR, yet TCRdb's version contains in-frame clones alone and is incomplete. The sample has some 150,000 clones; less than 90% are singletons. The sample was PBMCs. These receptors all stem from a middle-aged man in good health and CMV-seronegative.

A few counts support this clone. The chain has TRBV5-4 and TRBJ1-1; 9 positions agree with TRBD1. Germline trimming cut 4 bases from V and 10 bases from J; bases unmatched to any gene: 5. The CDR3 length is 12 residues. Germline V gene lookup returns CDR1 SGHNT and CDR2 YYREEE (reference sequence). Here the CDR3 reads CASSPGTGLAFF. The CDR3, as DNA: TGTGCCAGCAGCCCGGGGACAGGGTTAGCTTTCTTT. The full variable domain, rest sourced from reference TRBV5-4 and TRBJ1-1, is ETGVTQSPTHLIKTRGQQVTLRCSSQSGHNTVSWYQQALGQGPQFIFQYYREEENGRGNFPPRFSGLQFPNYSSELNVNALELDDSALYLCASSPGTGLAFFGQGTRLTVV.

The chain is built from TRBV28 and TRBJ2-7, with D unresolved. V was cut by 7 bases and J by 6 bases, with 13 bases left in between. Germline CDR1 MDHEN, CDR2 SYDVKM. The CDR3 consists of 12 residues. The CDR3 here is CASKLYRGEQYF. CDR3 nucleotide sequence: TGTGCCAGCAAACTCTACCGAGGCGAGCAGTACTTC.

The rearrangement uses TRBV7-6 and TRBJ2-2; 10 bases match TRBD2. The CDR3 sequence is 17 residues long. The V and J ends lost 3 bases and 3 bases, in that order; junction bases with no gene match: 7. The V gene's germline CDR1 is SGHVS and CDR2 FNYEAQ. CDR3 in DNA: TGTGCCAGCAGCTTGTCTAGCGGGAGTCGTGACACCGGGGAGCTGTTTTTT. It yields the protein CASSLSSGSRDTGELFF.

The chain carries TRBV30 and TRBJ2-5; D unclear. The CDR3 runs to 14 residues. V lost 4 bases and J 2 bases, leaving 14 bases between the germline ends. From germline, CDR1 is GTSNPN and CDR2 SVGIG (reference sequence). The CDR3 spells CAWKPPGGQETQYF. CDR3 sequence (DNA): TGTGCCTGGAAACCTCCTGGCGGTCAAGAGACCCAGTACTTC.

The chain is built from TRBV18 and TRBJ2-5, with D possibly TRBD1 on 6 matching bases. Germline V gene data show CDR1 as KGHSH and CDR2 as LQKENI. V was shortened by 3 bases and J by 5 bases, with 19 bases between the two germline ends. This CDR3 comprises 16 residues. The CDR3 DNA reads TGTGCCAGCTCACCCCGTGTGACAGGTTCAGGGGAGACCCAGTACTTC. It yields the protein CASSPRVTGSGETQYF.

The rearrangement uses TRBV7-3 and TRBJ2-3; weak D call: TRBD2 (6 bases). The germline V gene has CDR1 SGHTA and CDR2 FQGTGA. This CDR3 is built from 15 residues. The V and J ends lost 2 bases and 3 bases respectively, with 12 bases between them. The CDR3 coding sequence is TGTGCCAGCAGCTTATTTCCGGAGGGGACAGATACGCAGTATTTT. It is translated as CASSLFPEGTDTQYF.

The rearrangement uses TRBV7-8 and TRBJ2-5; 7 bases fit TRBD2. Germline V CDR1 and CDR2: SGHVS, FQNEAQ. This CDR3 spans 17 amino acids. The J segment lost 5 bases and the V segment lost 5 bases, leaving 17 bases of the junction unmatched. The CDR3 coding sequence is TGTGCCAGCAGCCTATCGACAAGGGGAGGGAGAGGTGAGACCCAGTACTTC. It translates to CASSLSTRGGRGETQYF.

The V gene is TRBV4-3, the J gene TRBJ2-3; a possible D gene is TRBD2 (6 bases). This CDR3 is 15 amino acids long. CDR1 and CDR2 from the germline V gene are LGHNA and YSLEER. V lost 0 bases and J 6 bases, leaving 13 bases between the germline ends. Here the CDR3 DNA reads TGCGCCAGCAGCCAAGAATGGGACTTTGAGGATACGCAGTATTTT. Translating it yields CASSQEWDFEDTQYF.

This clone has only one observation. This chain joins TRBV11-2 and TRBJ2-7; maybe TRBD2 (6 bases). There are 15 residues in the CDR3. Deletions cut 5 bases from V and 4 bases from J, with 18 bases between. Germline V gene data show CDR1 as SGHAT and CDR2 as FQNNGV. The CDR3 nucleotides read TGTGCCAGCAGCCCCCAGGATCGGGGGTTTTACGAGCAGTACTTC. Translation: CASSPQDRGFYEQYF.

The rearrangement uses TRBV10-3 and TRBJ2-6, with TRBD1 matching over 12 bases. V gave up 7 bases and J gave up 0 bases; unmatched junction bases: 13. The CDR3 consists of 20 residues. Per germline, CDR1 ENHRY and CDR2 SYGVKD. CDR3 residues: CAITGTGGPSGVSGANVLTF. The DNA of the CDR3 is TGTGCCATCACCGGGACAGGGGGCCCTAGCGGGGTCTCTGGGGCCAACGTCCTGACTTTC.

The J gene is TRBJ1-1, the V gene TRBV6-5; D not resolved. V lost 6 bases and J 1 base, leaving 12 bases between the germline ends. This CDR3 comprises 14 residues. The germline gives CDR1 MNHEY, CDR2 SVGAGI. CDR3: CASRLAERNTEAFF. DNA of the CDR3: TGTGCCAGCAGGCTCGCGGAACGGAACACTGAAGCTTTCTTT.

This clone has only one observation. The CDR3 is CASSAQGASDTQYF. The CDR3 nucleotides are TGTGCCAGCAGTGCACAGGGGGCGTCGGATACGCAGTATTTT. This rearrangement joins TRBV27 to TRBJ2-3, with TRBD1 matching 9 bases. CDR3 length: 14 residues. Per the germline V gene, CDR1 is MNHEY and CDR2 is SMNVEV (reference sequence). Unmatched junction bases numbered 6, after V lost 5 bases and J lost 6 bases.

The V and J genes are TRBV7-3 and TRBJ2-1, with D possibly matching TRBD1 (5 bases). Trimming took 3 bases from V and 9 from J, leaving 12 bases between them. Per the germline V gene, CDR1 is SGHTA and CDR2 is FQGTGA. This CDR3 is built from 13 residues. DNA of the CDR3: TGTGCCAGCAGCTTGGCAGGGTATTTTGAGCAGTTCTTC. It translates to CASSLAGYFEQFF.

V and J are TRBV27 and TRBJ2-1, with TRBD1 as a possible D gene (6 bases). This CDR3 contains 17 residues. V lost 3 bases and J lost 0, with 15 bases in between. Germline values: CDR1 MNHEY, CDR2 SMNVEV (reference sequence). The CDR3 is CASSLRVGGSSYNEQFF. CDR3 in DNA: TGTGCCAGCAGTTTGAGGGTAGGGGGAAGCTCCTACAATGAGCAGTTCTTC.

The V gene is TRBV5-1, the J gene TRBJ1-2, with a possible D match to TRBD1 (5 bases). V was cut by 0 bases and J by 7 bases, with 10 bases left in between. Germline loops: CDR1 SGHRS, CDR2 YFSETQ. This CDR3 is built from 13 residues. CDR3 sequence: CASSLVGASGYTF. CDR3 DNA sequence: TGCGCCAGCAGCTTGGTAGGGGCAAGTGGCTACACCTTC.

This chain joins TRBV4-1 and TRBJ1-1; weak D call: TRBD1 (6 bases). CDR1 is MGHRA and CDR2 is YSYEKL in the germline V gene. This CDR3 region has 14 residues. V was cut by 3 bases and J by 5 bases, with 13 bases left in between. The CDR3 reads CASSQLQGLTEAFF. The CDR3 region has the DNA TGCGCCAGCAGCCAGCTACAGGGCCTTACTGAAGCTTTCTTT.

The V gene is TRBV11-3, the J gene TRBJ1-2, with D hard to call. This CDR3 region has 16 residues. V gave up 2 bases and J gave up 4 bases, with 17 bases separating them. CDR1 and CDR2 from the germline V gene are SGHNT and YENEEA. CDR3 amino acids: CASSLSSLPKSYGYTF. The CDR3 region has the DNA TGTGCCAGCAGCTTATCGTCTCTCCCCAAGAGCTATGGCTACACCTTC.

The rearrangement joins TRBV5-1 to TRBJ2-1; 8 bases match TRBD2. The V gene end was trimmed by 3 bases and the J gene end by 1 base; junction bases not matched to a gene: 6. CDR1 and CDR2 from the germline V gene are SGHRS and YFSETQ. The CDR3 spans 16 residues. CDR3 in amino acids: CASSWPLAESYNEQFF. CDR3 in DNA: TGCGCCAGCAGCTGGCCACTAGCGGAGTCCTACAATGAGCAGTTCTTC.

V gene TRBV28 combines with J gene TRBJ1-5; D is undetermined. The CDR3 sequence is 15 residues long. V was pared by 6 bases and J by 0 bases, with 12 bases between. Per germline, CDR1 MDHEN and CDR2 SYDVKM. As DNA, the CDR3 is TGTGCCAGCAGCCCCTCCAGGAATAGCAATCAGCCCCAGCATTTT. Residues: CASSPSRNSNQPQHF.

This chain's CDR3 is CASSLGAAMNTEAFF. The CDR3 region has the DNA TGTGCCAGCAGTCTAGGGGCAGCCATGAACACTGAAGCTTTCTTT. The chain combines TRBV6-6 with TRBJ1-1, with a possible D match to TRBD1 (5 bases). The germline V gene has CDR1 MNHNY and CDR2 SVGAGI (reference sequence). This CDR3 contains 15 residues. V was pared by 5 bases and J by 0 bases, with 13 bases between.

The chain uses TRBV25-1 and TRBJ2-3, with a weak D call TRBD2 (6 bases). V was clipped by 1 base and J by 6 bases, with 14 bases between them. This CDR3 is 15 amino acids long. In germline, CDR1 is MGHDK, CDR2 SYGVNS. The DNA of the CDR3 is TGTGCCAGCAGTGAATTCGTGGGAGGTTTCGATACGCAGTATTTT. This codes for CASSEFVGGFDTQYF.

The CDR3 is CASNRDRARVGDTQYF. As DNA, the CDR3 is TGTGCCAGCAATAGGGACAGGGCTCGAGTCGGGGATACGCAGTATTTT. This sequence joins TRBV7-9 and TRBJ2-3, with 9 bases matching TRBD1. The CDR3 has 16 amino acids. The junction had 14 bases not matched to a gene; V was cut back by 7 bases and J by 6 bases. CDR1 SEHNR and CDR2 FQNEAQ come from the germline V gene (reference sequence).

The chain is built from TRBV5-4 and TRBJ2-1, with 8 bases matching TRBD1. Germline CDR1 reads SGHNT; CDR2 reads YYREEE (reference sequence). The CDR3 has 16 residues. With 1 base clipped from V and 2 bases from J, the junction kept 5 bases outside the gene matches. The CDR3 spells CASSLPGQGPYNEQFF. As DNA, the CDR3 is TGTGCCAGCAGCTTGCCCGGACAGGGCCCCTACAATGAGCAGTTCTTC. Together with reference TRBV5-4 and TRBJ2-1, the CDR3 gives the full variable domain: ETGVTQSPTHLIKTRGQQVTLRCSSQSGHNTVSWYQQALGQGPQFIFQYYREEENGRGNFPPRFSGLQFPNYSSELNVNALELDDSALYLCASSLPGQGPYNEQFFGPGTRLTVL.

The rearrangement links TRBV15 to TRBJ1-6; D may be TRBD1 (5 bases). The germline gives CDR1 LNHNV, CDR2 YYDKDF (reference sequence). The length of the CDR3 is 17 residues. V was clipped by 0 bases and J by 7 bases, with 16 bases between them. This CDR3 is CATSRDDLEGRNSPLHF. CDR3 in DNA: TGTGCCACCAGCAGAGATGATTTGGAGGGGAGGAATTCACCCCTCCACTTT.

The chain is built from TRBV19 and TRBJ1-2; D is unresolved. Germline-derived CDR1 and CDR2 are LNHDA and SQIVND (reference sequence). CDR3 size: 14 residues. V was clipped by 7 bases and J by 4 bases, with 16 bases between them. The CDR3 DNA sequence: TGTGCCAGTAATGAGGGTTACGCGGGCTATGGCTACACCTTC. It is translated as CASNEGYAGYGYTF. Full variable domain (remainder filled in from reference TRBV19 and TRBJ1-2): DGGITQSPKYLFRKEGQNVTLSCEQNLNHDAMYWYRQDPGQGLRLIYYSQIVNDFQKGDIAEGYSVSREKKESFPLTVTSAQKNPTAFYLCASNEGYAGYGYTFGSGTRLTVV.

The chain employs TRBV6-6 and TRBJ2-3; 9 nucleotides align to TRBD2. The V and J ends lost 1 base and 3 bases, in that order; junction bases with no gene match: 2. Germline-derived CDR1 and CDR2 are MNHNY and SVGAGI (reference sequence). This CDR3 has 15 amino acids. The CDR3 spells CASSYFAGGTDTQYF. As DNA, the CDR3 is TGTGCCAGCAGTTACTTTGCGGGAGGGACAGATACGCAGTATTTT.

The chain carries TRBV5-4 and TRBJ2-3; 7 nucleotides match TRBD1. There are 14 residues in the CDR3. Trimming cost V 2 bases and J 1 base; bases outside gene matches: 1. CDR1 SGHNT and CDR2 YYREEE come from the germline V gene (reference sequence). CDR3 residues: CASSFQGGTDTQYF. CDR3 DNA: TGTGCCAGCAGCTTCCAGGGGGGCACAGATACGCAGTATTTT.

The chain joins TRBV5-1 to TRBJ2-1, with D uncertain. V was shortened by 4 bases and J by 4 bases, with 12 bases between the two germline ends. This CDR3 is built from 14 residues. Germline V gene sequence: CDR1 SGHRS, CDR2 YFSETQ. CDR3 in DNA: TGCGCCAGCAGCCCCGAACTCGGGTACAATGAGCAGTTCTTC. Its protein is CASSPELGYNEQFF.

This CDR3 reads CASSYGEYSYEQYF. The CDR3 nucleotides are TGTGCCAGCAGTTACGGGGAGTACTCCTACGAGCAGTACTTC. V usage is TRBV6-5 and J usage is TRBJ2-7; a weak D match, TRBD2 (5 bases). CDR1 is MNHEY, CDR2 SVGAGI, per germline. V lost 2 bases and J lost 0, with 8 bases in between. The CDR3 runs to 14 residues.

This rearrangement joins TRBV7-2 to TRBJ1-4, with D possibly being TRBD1 (6 bases). The CDR3 extends over 14 amino acids. V was shortened by 2 bases and J by 7 bases, with 11 bases between the two germline ends. CDR1 SGHTA and CDR2 FQGNSA come from the germline V gene. CDR3 nucleotide sequence: TGTGCCAGCAGCTTATCGGGGGGCATTGAAAAACTGTTTTTT. Encoded protein: CASSLSGGIEKLFF.

This clone was counted between two and nine times. The gene calls are TRBV15 and TRBJ2-7, with D perhaps matching TRBD1 (6 bases). Between the trimmed V and J ends, which lost 8 bases and 0 bases, there was a span of 14 bases. CDR1 is LNHNV and CDR2 is YYDKDF in the germline V gene (reference sequence). This CDR3 is built from 14 residues. CDR3 in amino acids: CATAKGDNSYEQYF. CDR3 nucleotides: TGTGCCACCGCAAAAGGGGACAACTCCTACGAGCAGTACTTC.